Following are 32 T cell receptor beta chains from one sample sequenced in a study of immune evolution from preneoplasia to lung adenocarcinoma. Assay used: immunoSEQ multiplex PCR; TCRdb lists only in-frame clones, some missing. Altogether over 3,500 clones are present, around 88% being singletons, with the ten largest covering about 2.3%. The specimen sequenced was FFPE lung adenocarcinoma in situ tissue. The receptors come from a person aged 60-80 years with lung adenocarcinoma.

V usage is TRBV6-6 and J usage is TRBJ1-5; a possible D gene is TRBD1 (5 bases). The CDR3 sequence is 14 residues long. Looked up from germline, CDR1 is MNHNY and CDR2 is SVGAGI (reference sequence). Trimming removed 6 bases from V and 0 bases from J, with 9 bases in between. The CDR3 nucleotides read TGTGCCAGCAGAGATCAGGGTAGCAATCAGCCCCAGCATTTT. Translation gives CASRDQGSNQPQHF.

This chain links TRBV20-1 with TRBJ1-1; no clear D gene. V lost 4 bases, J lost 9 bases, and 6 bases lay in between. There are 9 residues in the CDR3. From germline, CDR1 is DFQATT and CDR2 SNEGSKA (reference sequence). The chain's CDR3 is CSATVKAFF. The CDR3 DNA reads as TGCAGTGCTACCGTGAAAGCTTTCTTT.

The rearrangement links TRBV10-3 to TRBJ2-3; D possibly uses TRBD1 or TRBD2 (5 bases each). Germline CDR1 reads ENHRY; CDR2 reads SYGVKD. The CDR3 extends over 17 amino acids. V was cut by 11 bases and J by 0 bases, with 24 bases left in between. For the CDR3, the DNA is TGTGCCGCCGCGGGTGGGGGTAGCGCACTAAGCACAGATACGCAGTATTTT. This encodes CAAAGGGSALSTDTQYF.

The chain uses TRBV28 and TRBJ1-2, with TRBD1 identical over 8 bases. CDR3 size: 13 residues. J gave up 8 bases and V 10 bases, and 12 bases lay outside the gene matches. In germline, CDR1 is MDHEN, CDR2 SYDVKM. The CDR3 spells CATRDRNFQGYTF. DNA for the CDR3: TGTGCCACTCGGGACAGGAATTTTCAAGGCTACACCTTC.

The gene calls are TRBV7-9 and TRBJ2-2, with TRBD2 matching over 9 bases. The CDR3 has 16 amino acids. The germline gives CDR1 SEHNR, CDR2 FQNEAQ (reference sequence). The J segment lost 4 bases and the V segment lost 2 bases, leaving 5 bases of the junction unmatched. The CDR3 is CASSLPGLAGTGELFF. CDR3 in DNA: TGTGCCAGCAGCTTACCGGGACTAGCTGGCACCGGGGAGCTGTTTTTT.

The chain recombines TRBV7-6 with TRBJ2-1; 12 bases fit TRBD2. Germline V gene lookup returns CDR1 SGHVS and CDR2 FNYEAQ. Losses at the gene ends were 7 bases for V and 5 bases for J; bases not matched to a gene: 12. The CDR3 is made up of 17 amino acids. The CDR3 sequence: CASTLNLAGGRNNEQFF. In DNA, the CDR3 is TGTGCCAGCACCCTAAATCTAGCGGGAGGGCGGAACAATGAGCAGTTCTTC.

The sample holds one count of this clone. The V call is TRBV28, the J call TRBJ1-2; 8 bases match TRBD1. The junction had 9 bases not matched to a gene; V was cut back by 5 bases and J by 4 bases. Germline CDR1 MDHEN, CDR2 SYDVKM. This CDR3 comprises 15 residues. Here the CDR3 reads CASSPPTGVRYGYTF. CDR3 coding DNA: TGTGCCAGCAGTCCCCCGACAGGGGTTCGCTATGGCTACACCTTC.

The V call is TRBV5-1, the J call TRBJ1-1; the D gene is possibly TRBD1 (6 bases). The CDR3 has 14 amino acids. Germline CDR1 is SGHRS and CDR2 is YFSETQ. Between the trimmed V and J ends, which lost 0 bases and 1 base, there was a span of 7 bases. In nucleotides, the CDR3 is TGCGCCAGCAGCTTGGGGGGACAGAACACTGAAGCTTTCTTT. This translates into CASSLGGQNTEAFF.

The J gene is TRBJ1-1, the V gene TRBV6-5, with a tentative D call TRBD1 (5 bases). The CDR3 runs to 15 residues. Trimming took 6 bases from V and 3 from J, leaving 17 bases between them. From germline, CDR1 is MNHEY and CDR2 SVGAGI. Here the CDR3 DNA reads TGTGCCAGCAGCCCCGGGGGGAATTTGGACACTGAAGCTTTCTTT. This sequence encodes CASSPGGNLDTEAFF.

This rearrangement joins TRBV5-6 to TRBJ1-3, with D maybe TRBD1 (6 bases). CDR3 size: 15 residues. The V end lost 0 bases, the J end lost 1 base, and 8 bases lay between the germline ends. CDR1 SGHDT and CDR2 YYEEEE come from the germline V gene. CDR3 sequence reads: CASSLAGASGNTIYF. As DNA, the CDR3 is TGTGCCAGCAGCTTGGCGGGGGCTTCTGGAAACACCATATATTTT. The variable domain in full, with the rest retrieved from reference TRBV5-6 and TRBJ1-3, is DAGVTQSPTHLIKTRGQQVTLRCSPKSGHDTVSWYQQALGQGPQFIFQYYEEEERQRGNFPDRFSGHQFPNYSSELNVNALLLGDSALYLCASSLAGASGNTIYFGEGSWLTVV.

This CDR3 reads CAGKGGGETQYF. Written as DNA, the CDR3 is TGTGCCGGGAAGGGTGGGGGAGAGACCCAGTACTTC. The chain recombines TRBV2 with TRBJ2-5; D possibly matches TRBD1 or TRBD2 (5 bases each). The V gene's germline CDR1 is SNHLY and CDR2 FYNNEI. The V and J ends lost 11 bases and 4 bases respectively, with 14 bases between them. The CDR3 loop spans 12 amino acids.

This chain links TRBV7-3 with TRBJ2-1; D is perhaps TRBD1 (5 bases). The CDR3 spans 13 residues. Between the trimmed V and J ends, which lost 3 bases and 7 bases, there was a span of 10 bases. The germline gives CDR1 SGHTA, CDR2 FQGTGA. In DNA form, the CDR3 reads TGTGCCAGCAGCTTTTCCCAGGGAAATGAGCAGTTCTTC. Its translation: CASSFSQGNEQFF.

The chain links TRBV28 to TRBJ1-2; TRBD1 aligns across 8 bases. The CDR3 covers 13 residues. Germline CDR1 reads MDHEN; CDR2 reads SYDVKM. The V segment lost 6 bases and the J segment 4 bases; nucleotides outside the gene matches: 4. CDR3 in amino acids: CASRTGVSYGYTF. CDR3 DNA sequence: TGTGCCAGCAGGACAGGGGTGAGCTATGGCTACACCTTC.

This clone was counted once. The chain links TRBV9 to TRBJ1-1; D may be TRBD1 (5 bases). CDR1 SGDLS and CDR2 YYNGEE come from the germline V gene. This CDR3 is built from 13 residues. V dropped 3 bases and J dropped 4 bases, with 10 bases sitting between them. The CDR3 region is CASSATGPTEAFF. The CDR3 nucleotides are TGTGCCAGCAGCGCCACGGGACCCACTGAAGCTTTCTTT.

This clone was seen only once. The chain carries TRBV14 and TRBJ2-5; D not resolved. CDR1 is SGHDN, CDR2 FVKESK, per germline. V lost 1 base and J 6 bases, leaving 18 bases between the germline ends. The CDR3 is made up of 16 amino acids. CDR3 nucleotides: TGTGCCAGCAGCCAAGGGTTGAAGGGCGGTTTGAAGACCCAGTACTTC. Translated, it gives CASSQGLKGGLKTQYF.

CDR3 DNA sequence: TGTGCCAGCAGCCTAGGTGGACTTACCTATGAGCAGTTCTTC. Protein product: CASSLGGLTYEQFF. The genes are TRBV7-8 and TRBJ2-1; D is perhaps TRBD2 (5 bases). The germline gives CDR1 SGHVS, CDR2 FQNEAQ. The CDR3 is 14 residues long. Trimming removed 5 bases at V and 8 bases at J, with 16 bases between.

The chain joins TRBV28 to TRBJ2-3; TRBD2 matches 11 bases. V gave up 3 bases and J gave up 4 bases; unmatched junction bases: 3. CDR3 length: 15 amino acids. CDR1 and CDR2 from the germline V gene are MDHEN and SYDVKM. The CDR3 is CASSFSGRAPDTQYF. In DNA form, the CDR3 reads TGTGCCAGCAGTTTTAGCGGGAGGGCCCCAGATACGCAGTATTTT.

DNA for the CDR3: TGCGCCAGCAGCGTGTTGGGGGCCGGTGGAAACACCATATATTTT. It yields the protein CASSVLGAGGNTIYF. The chain combines TRBV5-1 with TRBJ1-3; maybe TRBD1 (6 bases). The germline V and J ends were trimmed by 4 bases and 3 bases, with 14 bases remaining between them. This CDR3 region has 15 residues. The germline V gene has CDR1 SGHRS and CDR2 YFSETQ. Together with reference TRBV5-1 and TRBJ1-3, the CDR3 gives the full variable domain: KAGVTQTPRYLIKTRGQQVTLSCSPISGHRSVSWYQQTPGQGLQFLFEYFSETQRNKGNFPGRFSGRQFSNSRSEMNVSTLELGDSALYLCASSVLGAGGNTIYFGEGSWLTVV.

For the CDR3, the DNA is TGTGCCAGCAGCTTGGTCCCCGACAAATCCTACGAGCAGTACTTC. This codes for CASSLVPDKSYEQYF. This rearrangement joins TRBV5-4 to TRBJ2-7, with D unresolved. With 0 bases removed from V and 1 base from J, the gap between germline ends came to 11 bases. This CDR3 is 15 amino acids long. Germline CDR1 SGHNT, CDR2 YYREEE (reference sequence).

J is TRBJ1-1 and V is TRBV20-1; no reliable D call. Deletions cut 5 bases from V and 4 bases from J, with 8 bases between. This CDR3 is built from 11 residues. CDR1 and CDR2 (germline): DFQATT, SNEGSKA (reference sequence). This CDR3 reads CSAYSFTEAFF. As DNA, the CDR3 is TGCAGTGCTTACTCATTCACTGAAGCTTTCTTT.

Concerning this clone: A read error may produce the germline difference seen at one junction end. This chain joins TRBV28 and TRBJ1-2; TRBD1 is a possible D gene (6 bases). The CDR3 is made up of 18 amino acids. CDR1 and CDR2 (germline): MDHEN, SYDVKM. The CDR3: CASGLSPGARGYNYGYTF. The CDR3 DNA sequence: TGTGCCAGCGGTTTATCTCCGGGGGCGCGGGGGTACAACTATGGCTACACCTTC.

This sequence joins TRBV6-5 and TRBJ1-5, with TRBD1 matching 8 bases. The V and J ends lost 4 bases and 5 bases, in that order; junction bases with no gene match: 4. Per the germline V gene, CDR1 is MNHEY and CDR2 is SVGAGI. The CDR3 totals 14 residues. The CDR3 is CASSLGQADQPQHF. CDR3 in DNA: TGTGCCAGCAGTTTGGGACAGGCCGATCAGCCCCAGCATTTT.

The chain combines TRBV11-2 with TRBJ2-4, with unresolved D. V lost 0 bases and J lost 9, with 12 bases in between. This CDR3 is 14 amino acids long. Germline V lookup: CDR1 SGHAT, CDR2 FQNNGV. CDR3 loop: CASSLDGQRGIQYF. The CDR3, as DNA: TGTGCCAGCAGCTTAGATGGGCAGAGAGGCATTCAGTACTTC.

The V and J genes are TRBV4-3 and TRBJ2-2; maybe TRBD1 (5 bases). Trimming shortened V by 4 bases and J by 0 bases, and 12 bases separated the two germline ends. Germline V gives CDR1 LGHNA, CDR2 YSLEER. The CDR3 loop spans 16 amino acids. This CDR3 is CASSPATGANTGELFF. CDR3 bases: TGCGCCAGCAGCCCCGCAACAGGAGCGAACACCGGGGAGCTGTTTTTT.

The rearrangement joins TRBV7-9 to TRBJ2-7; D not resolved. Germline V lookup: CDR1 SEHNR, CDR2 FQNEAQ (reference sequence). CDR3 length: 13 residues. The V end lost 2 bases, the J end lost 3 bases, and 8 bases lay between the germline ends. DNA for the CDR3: TGTGCCAGCAGCTTACCTGGGTTCTACGAGCAGTACTTC. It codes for CASSLPGFYEQYF.

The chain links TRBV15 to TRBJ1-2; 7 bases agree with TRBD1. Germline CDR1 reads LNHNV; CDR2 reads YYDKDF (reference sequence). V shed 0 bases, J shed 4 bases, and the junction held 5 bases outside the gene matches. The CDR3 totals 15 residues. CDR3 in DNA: TGTGCCACCAGCAGAGACTCACAGGGGAGCTATGGCTACACCTTC. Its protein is CATSRDSQGSYGYTF.

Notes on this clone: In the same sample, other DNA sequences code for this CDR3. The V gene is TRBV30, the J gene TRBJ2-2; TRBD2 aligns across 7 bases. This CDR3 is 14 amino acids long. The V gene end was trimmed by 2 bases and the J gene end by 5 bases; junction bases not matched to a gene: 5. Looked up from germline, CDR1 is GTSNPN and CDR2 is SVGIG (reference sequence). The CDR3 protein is CAWSTGDYTGELFF. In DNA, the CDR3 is TGTGCCTGGAGTACCGGGGACTATACCGGGGAGCTGTTTTTT. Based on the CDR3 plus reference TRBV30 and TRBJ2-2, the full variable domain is SQTIHQWPATLVQPVGSPLSLECTVEGTSNPNLYWYRQAAGRGLQLLFYSVGIGQISSEVPQNLSASRPQDRQFILSSKKLLLSDSGFYLCAWSTGDYTGELFFGEGSRLTVL.

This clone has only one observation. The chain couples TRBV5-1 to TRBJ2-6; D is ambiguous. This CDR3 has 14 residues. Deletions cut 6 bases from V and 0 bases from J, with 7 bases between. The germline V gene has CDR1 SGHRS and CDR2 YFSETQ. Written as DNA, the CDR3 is TGCGCCAGCAAAACGACCTCTGGGGCCAACGTCCTGACTTTC. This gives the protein CASKTTSGANVLTF.

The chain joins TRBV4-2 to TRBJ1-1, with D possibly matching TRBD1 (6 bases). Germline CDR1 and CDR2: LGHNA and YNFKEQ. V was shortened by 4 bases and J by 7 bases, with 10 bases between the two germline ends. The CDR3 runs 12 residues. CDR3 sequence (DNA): TGTGCCAGCAGCCTGTCACAGGGTGAAGCTTTCTTT. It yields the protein CASSLSQGEAFF.

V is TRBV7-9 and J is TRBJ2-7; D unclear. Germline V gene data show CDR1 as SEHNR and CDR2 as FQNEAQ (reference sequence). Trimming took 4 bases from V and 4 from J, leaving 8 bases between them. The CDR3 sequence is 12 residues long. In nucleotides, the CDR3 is TGTGCCAGCAGCTACCGTCCTTACGAGCAGTACTTC. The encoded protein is CASSYRPYEQYF.

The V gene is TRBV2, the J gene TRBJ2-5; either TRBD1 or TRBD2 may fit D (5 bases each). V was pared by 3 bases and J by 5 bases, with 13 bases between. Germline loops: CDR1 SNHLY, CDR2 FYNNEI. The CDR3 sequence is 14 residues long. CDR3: CASSDGAVGETQYF. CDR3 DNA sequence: TGTGCCAGCAGTGACGGGGCCGTCGGGGAGACCCAGTACTTC. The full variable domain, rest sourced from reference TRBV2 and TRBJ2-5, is EPEVTQTPSHQVTQMGQEVILRCVPISNHLYFYWYRQILGQKVEFLVSFYNNEISEKSEIFDDQFSVERPDGSNFTLKIRSTKLEDSAMYFCASSDGAVGETQYFGPGTRLLVL.

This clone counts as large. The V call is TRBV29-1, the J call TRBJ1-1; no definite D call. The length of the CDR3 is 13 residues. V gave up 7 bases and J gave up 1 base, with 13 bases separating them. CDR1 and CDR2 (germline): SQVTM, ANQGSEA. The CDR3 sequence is CSGSWNPNTEAFF. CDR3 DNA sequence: TGCAGCGGTTCCTGGAACCCGAACACTGAAGCTTTCTTT.